Detailed here is one T cell receptor (beta chain). This CDR3 is built from 15 residues. Germline-derived CDR1 and CDR2 are SGHTA and FQGTGA. V lost 5 bases, J lost 5 bases, and 12 bases stayed unmatched. Per the original data handling: From reference gene primer amplification, estimates of nucleated cell counts were derived. TCRdb keeps only in-frame clones here, not all; method: immunoSEQ multiplex PCR. The DNA was the basis for D and trimming; V, J and clone size are from that table. The table records 300,000 to 500,000 clones, around nine tenths of them present only once. This entry is derived from a study of blood T cell repertoires in COVID-19. Across the study: T cells, B-cell-depleted T cells, or PBMCs supplied cDNA or gDNA.

Across about 22 US areas, participants ranged in age from roughly 18 to 95 years. Donors were grouped by their self-reported clinical history. The specimen sequenced was PBMCs or T cells enriched from blood (not recorded which). The chain recombines TRBV7-3 with TRBJ2-7; TRBD1 agrees at 7 bases. This receptor was identified in a woman aged 25 to 39 with acute COVID-19. CDR3 sequence: CASSKDRERFHEQYF. The CDR3 bases are TGTGCCAGCAGCAAAGACAGGGAGAGGTTCCACGAGCAGTACTTC.